These T cell receptor beta chains were read from a single sample in a study of blood T cell repertoires in COVID-19. TCRdb's copy holds only in-frame clones and misses some; the assay was immunoSEQ multiplex PCR. Of about 250,000 clones in the sample, 70% to 75% were seen once. Sequencing was performed on peripheral blood. These receptors came from a woman of 80 years or more with acute or convalescent COVID-19. CDR3s include the opening cysteine and the closing phenylalanine or tryptophan. The D gene is left open where the match is weak. Not every row has a clone size; where given, it reads once, few, many or a size class.

D	size	V	J	CDR3	DNA
-	-	TRBV9	TRBJ1-1	CASSVATGPGTEAFF	TGTGCTAGCAGCGTAGCTACAGGACCTGGGACTGAAGCTTTCTTT
-	-	TRBV4-1	TRBJ1-2	CASSQAPRGGSYGYTF	TGCGCCAGCAGCCAAGCCCCCAGAGGGGGAAGCTATGGCTACACCTTC
-	-	TRBV18	TRBJ2-1	CASSIGSNYNEQFF	TGTGCCAGCTCAATCGGGTCTAACTACAATGAGCAGTTCTTC
TRBD2	-	TRBV18	TRBJ2-1	CASSPIASGYDNEQFF	TGTGCCAGCTCACCAATAGCTAGCGGGTATGACAATGAGCAGTTCTTC
-	-	TRBV19	TRBJ2-5	CASSISIAEQETQYF	TGTGCCAGTAGTATCTCTATAGCGGAACAAGAGACCCAGTACTTC
-	-	TRBV5-1	TRBJ2-1	CASSSQGNEQFF	TGCGCCAGCAGCTCACAGGGCAATGAGCAGTTCTTC
-	-	TRBV6-5	TRBJ1-5	CASSQTGFQPQHF	TGTGCCAGCAGTCAAACAGGGTTTCAGCCCCAGCATTTT
TRBD1	-	TRBV7-8	TRBJ2-7	CASSLGDRVHEQYF	TGTGCCAGCAGCTTAGGGGACAGGGTTCACGAGCAGTACTTC
-	-	TRBV5-1	TRBJ2-1	CASSLGRRDLDEQFF	TGCGCCAGCAGCTTGGGTCGGCGGGATTTAGATGAGCAGTTCTTC
-	-	TRBV20-1	TRBJ2-5	CSASSGINANQETQYF	TGCAGTGCTAGTTCGGGAATTAATGCCAACCAAGAGACCCAGTACTTC
-	once	TRBV7-6	TRBJ2-7	CASSLGSISSYEQYF	TGTGCCAGCAGCTTAGGTTCTATCTCCTCCTACGAGCAGTACTTC
TRBD1	-	TRBV12-5	TRBJ1-4	CASGLEGTVPKLFF	TGTGCTAGTGGTTTGGAGGGGACAGTCCCAAAACTGTTTTTT
-	-	TRBV6-1	TRBJ1-6	CASSEQGTGSPLHF	TGTGCCAGCAGTGAACAGGGTACAGGATCACCCCTCCACTTT
TRBD2	-	TRBV27	TRBJ2-3	CASRPSGPYTQYF	TGTGCCAGCAGGCCTAGCGGGCCTTATACGCAGTATTTT
TRBD2	once	TRBV19	TRBJ2-1	CASSIVAGGPHNEQFF	TGTGCCAGTAGTATAGTTGCGGGGGGGCCGCACAATGAGCAGTTCTTC
-	-	TRBV25-1	TRBJ1-2	CAAKTSEGGYTF	TGTGCCGCGAAGACTTCGGAGGGCGGCTACACCTTC
-	-	TRBV10-1	TRBJ1-1	CASSPIGDTEAFF	TGCGCCAGCAGTCCCATAGGGGACACTGAAGCTTTCTTT
-	-	TRBV28	TRBJ1-2	CASSFDRYGYTF	TGTGCCAGCAGTTTTGACAGATATGGCTACACCTTC
-	-	TRBV19	TRBJ1-1	CASTTQVNTEAFF	TGTGCCAGTACCACACAGGTGAACACTGAAGCTTTCTTT
TRBD2	-	TRBV10-1	TRBJ2-3	CASSGPGLADTQYF	TGCGCCAGCAGTGGACCGGGACTAGCGGATACGCAGTATTTT
TRBD2	-	TRBV7-2	TRBJ2-2	CASSTRLAGGSGELFF	TGTGCCAGCAGCACCCGACTAGCGGGGGGTTCCGGGGAGCTGTTTTTT
-	-	TRBV5-1	TRBJ1-1	CASRFGNRAIVNTEAFF	TGCGCCAGCAGATTTGGGAACAGGGCAATCGTGAACACTGAAGCTTTCTTT
TRBD2	-	TRBV7-2	TRBJ2-3	CASSSYSGRTDTQYF	TGTGCCAGCAGCTCCTATAGCGGGAGGACAGATACGCAGTATTTT
-	-	TRBV18	TRBJ2-1	CASSPGTTDYNEQFF	TGTGCCAGCTCACCGGGGACAACCGATTACAATGAGCAGTTCTTC
TRBD1	-	TRBV6-6	TRBJ1-2	CASILTPYRGGYGYTF	TGTGCCAGCATTTTAACGCCTTACAGGGGGGGCTATGGCTACACCTTC
-	few	TRBV6-4	TRBJ1-6	CASREVRVSYNSPLHF	TGTGCCAGCCGGGAGGTGAGGGTCTCCTATAATTCACCCCTCCACTTT
-	-	TRBV28	TRBJ1-6	CASSLSGGPLHF	TGTGCCAGCAGTTTATCGGGTGGGCCCCTCCACTTT
-	-	TRBV5-6	TRBJ1-1	CASSSGIPGTEAFF	TGTGCCAGCAGTTCCGGGATCCCAGGCACTGAAGCTTTCTTT
-	-	TRBV5-1	TRBJ1-1	CASSLGGGTEAFF	TGCGCCAGCAGCTTGGGGGGAGGCACTGAAGCTTTCTTT
TRBD1	once	TRBV27	TRBJ1-2	CASRTTGGAVGGYTF	TGTGCCAGCAGGACTACAGGGGGCGCGGTAGGCGGCTACACCTTC
-	-	TRBV6-2/TRBV6-3	TRBJ2-2	CASSYYSGRDAGELFF	TGTGCCAGCAGTTACTATAGCGGCCGGGACGCCGGGGAGCTGTTTTTT
-	once	TRBV7-9	TRBJ1-5	CASSRTGSNQPQHF	TGTGCCAGCAGCCGCACAGGGAGCAATCAGCCCCAGCATTTT
TRBD1	few	TRBV6-6	TRBJ1-1	CASSPRRSGGLNTEAFF	TGTGCCAGCAGTCCCCGGAGGTCAGGGGGGTTGAACACTGAAGCTTTCTTT
-	once	TRBV5-6	TRBJ1-3	CASSFQGSGNTIYF	TGTGCCAGCAGCTTTCAGGGCTCGGGAAACACCATATATTTT
TRBD1	-	TRBV7-8	TRBJ2-1	CASSRTGGRSYNEQFF	TGTGCCAGCAGCCGGACAGGGGGTCGGTCCTACAATGAGCAGTTCTTC
-	-	TRBV19	TRBJ1-1	CASSILGGQISTEAFF	TGTGCCAGTAGTATCTTAGGAGGGCAGATTTCCACTGAAGCTTTCTTT
-	-	TRBV6-5	TRBJ1-2	CASSYAGAHGYTF	TGTGCCAGCAGTTATGCGGGGGCGCATGGCTACACCTTC
TRBD1	-	TRBV5-8	TRBJ1-2	CASSPGTAHYGYTF	TGTGCCAGCAGCCCGGGGACAGCCCACTATGGCTACACCTTC
-	-	TRBV5-6	TRBJ2-5	CASSRRNQQGTQYF	TGTGCCAGCAGCCGGCGAAACCAGCAGGGGACCCAGTACTTC